The sequence of this T cell receptor (beta chain) was determined in a study of response to subunit inactivated influenza vaccine. Trimming pared 7 bases from V and 1 base from J, leaving 11 bases between. CDR1 is SGHAT and CDR2 is FQDESV in the germline V gene (reference sequence). This CDR3 has 13 amino acids. TCRdb fed the RT-PCR reads into MiXCR, producing one record per CDR3 protein. The data hold around 600,000 distinct CDR3 sequences, with about 11% observed a single time. These data also formed part of another study, on T cells expressing NK-cell markers. That source reports: Generation of TCR beta cDNA was performed by 5'RACE template switching incorporating UMIs. Sorted CD3+CD56+NKG2C+, CD3+CD56+NKG2C- and CD3+CD56-NKG2C+ T cells supplied TCR beta repertoires. Serological testing identified seven of the eight sequenced donors as HCMV-seropositive and one as seronegative. For five or six donors, the dominant NKG2C+ clonotypes made up about 1.0-7.5% of their CD8+ T cells.

The genes are TRBV11-1 and TRBJ2-7; possibly TRBD1 for D (6 bases). The clonotype was recovered from a man aged 45-60 years who received an inactivated influenza vaccine. Material: PBMCs from blood, obtained on the day of vaccination. DNA for the CDR3: TGTGCCAGCACCTTGGGACAATCCTACGAGCAGTACTTC. Translating gives CASTLGQSYEQYF.